The sequence of this TCR beta chain was determined in a study of human thymus T cells (TCRdb year 2020). For the wider study: TCR alpha and beta repertoires from fewer than ten infant thymus samples and a few related peripheral blood samples were characterized in the study. The infant donors were about 6 to 244 days old, and the cohort included six or seven males and two females. Here is what the overall study found, with its caveats: On average, roughly 810,000 unique TCRB clonotypes were obtained from thymus samples, compared with about 84,000 from blood samples. Biased V and J gene segment usage appeared to be present in both thymic and peripheral blood repertoires. Highly overlapping thymic TCR repertoires among unrelated individuals were reported in the related research.

TCRB and TCRAD loci were amplified from a standardized quantity of quality-controlled genomic DNA using the immunoSEQ multiplex PCR assay. Amplicons spanned the V(D)J region at a length sufficient to cover the CDR3 and identify V and J genes. Amplicon sequencing was performed on an Illumina platform through the commercial immunoSEQ service. Per the original workflow: Corrections for primer bias and sequencing errors followed previously described methods, while TCRAD and TCRB definitions were based on the IMGT database. The repertoires were analysed using immunoSEQ Analyzer 3.0 and VDJTools for basic statistics, V/J segment usage, diversity estimates, rarefaction and pairwise overlap. To estimate diversity, the Chao1, ChaoE, Efron-Thisted, Shannon and inverse Simpson indices were applied, and diversity was also estimated on datasets down-sampled to the smallest sample. Repertoire overlap was determined by strict matching of CDR3 nucleotide sequence, V gene and J gene, and Jaccard-based multidimensional scaling clustering was applied. TCRdb mirrors the immuneACCESS table, restricted to in-frame sequences. Some clones are absent from its copies; in checked studies, under half trace to an unresolved V gene, and the reason for the others is unknown. The D gene and trimming were derived from the DNA, and the V and J assignments and clone size from that table. This sample is represented by about 130,000 clones; about 94% of them were singletons. 0.02% to 0.03% of the sample goes to the ten largest clones.

Thymus tissue was obtained as surgical resects removed during corrective cardiac surgery. Donors were immunologically healthy infants undergoing open corrective cardiac surgery for congenital heart defects in Finland. Thymocytes were mechanically released from the tissue and were stored as pellets of about 10-30 million cells at -70 degrees C. A QIAsymphony instrument was used to extract genomic DNA from the frozen cell pellets. Trimming removed 4 bases from V and 9 bases from J; the gene matches leave 10 bases unexplained. According to the germline V gene, CDR1 reads SGHRS and CDR2 reads YFSETQ. Inclusive of the bounding cysteine and phenylalanine, the CDR3 is 13 residues long. Only the CDR3 portion is preserved as DNA: 39 bases, with reading frame beginning at the first base. Worth noting for this clone: There is no known antigen for this receptor. No much larger clonotype is one base removed from it; base qualities were not supplied.

The sequencing input was thymus tissue. Recombination linked TRBV5-1 to TRBJ2-7, and 7 junctional nucleotides match TRBD1. The sequence came from a boy under three years old with a congenital heart defect but otherwise immunologically healthy. The DNA sequence is TGCGCCAGCAGCCCGCTGACAGGGCGAGGGCAGTACTTC. Its amino acids are CASSPLTGRGQYF.